The entry below gives a single TCR beta chain sequence along with its context. Its specificity is unknown. This entry belongs to a study of shared clonotypes between healthy human individuals. Findings of the study overall: The study's rarefaction showed incomplete sorted-subset sequencing despite large depth. Generation probabilities of non-shared clonotypes were lower (relative to those shared by all four donors).

Terminally differentiated effector memory CD45RA+ cells were excluded from the naive CD8 cells, which were CD45RO-negative and positively selected for CCR7. The data were produced by immunoSEQ multiplex PCR, yet TCRdb's version contains in-frame clones alone and is incomplete. The sample includes around 600,000 clones, about 95% of them seen just once. The source material was naive CD8+ T cells sorted from blood. This TCR came from a woman in her thirties in good health.

The CDR3 loop is CASLEPGQERWRQYF. The CDR3 coding sequence is TGTGCCAGTTTGGAACCGGGACAGGAAAGGTGGAGGCAGTACTTC. V gene TRBV27 combines with J gene TRBJ2-7, with 8 bases fitting TRBD1. Germline-derived CDR1 and CDR2 are MNHEY and SMNVEV (reference sequence). This CDR3 has 15 residues. V gave up 9 bases and J gave up 9 bases; unmatched junction bases: 19.